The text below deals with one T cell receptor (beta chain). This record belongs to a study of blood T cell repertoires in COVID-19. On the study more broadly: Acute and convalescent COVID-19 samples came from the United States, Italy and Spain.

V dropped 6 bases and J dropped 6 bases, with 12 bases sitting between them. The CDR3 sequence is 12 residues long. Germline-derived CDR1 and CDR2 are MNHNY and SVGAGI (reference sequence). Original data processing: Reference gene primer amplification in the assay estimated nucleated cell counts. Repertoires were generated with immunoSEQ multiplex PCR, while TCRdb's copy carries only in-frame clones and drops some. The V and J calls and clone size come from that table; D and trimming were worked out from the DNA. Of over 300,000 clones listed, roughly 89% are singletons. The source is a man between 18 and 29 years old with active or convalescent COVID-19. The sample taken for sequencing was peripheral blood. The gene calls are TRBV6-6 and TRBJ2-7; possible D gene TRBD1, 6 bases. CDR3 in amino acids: CASSRRGSEQYF. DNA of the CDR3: TGTGCCAGCAGCCGCAGGGGCTCCGAGCAGTACTTC.